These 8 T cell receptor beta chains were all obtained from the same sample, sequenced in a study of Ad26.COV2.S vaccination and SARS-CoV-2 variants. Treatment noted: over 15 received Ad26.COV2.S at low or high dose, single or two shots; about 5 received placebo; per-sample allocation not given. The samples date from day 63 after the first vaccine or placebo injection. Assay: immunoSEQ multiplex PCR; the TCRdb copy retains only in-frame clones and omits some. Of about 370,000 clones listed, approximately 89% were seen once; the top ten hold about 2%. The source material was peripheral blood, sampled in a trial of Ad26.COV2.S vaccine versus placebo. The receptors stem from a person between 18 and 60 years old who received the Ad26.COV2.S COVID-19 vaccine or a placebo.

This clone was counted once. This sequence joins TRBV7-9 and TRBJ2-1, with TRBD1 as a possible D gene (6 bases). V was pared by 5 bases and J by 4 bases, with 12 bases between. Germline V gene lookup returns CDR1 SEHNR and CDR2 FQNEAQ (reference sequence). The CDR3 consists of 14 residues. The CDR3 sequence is CASSNREWYNEQFF. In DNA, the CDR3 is TGTGCCAGCAGCAACAGGGAATGGTACAATGAGCAGTTCTTC.

Here the CDR3 reads CASSLLGTGNHTF. CDR3 bases: TGTGCCAGCAGCTTATTAGGGACAGGGAACCACACCTTC. V is TRBV13 and J is TRBJ1-2; 9 positions match TRBD1. The J segment lost 12 bases and the V segment lost 2 bases, leaving 7 bases of the junction unmatched. The CDR3 covers 13 residues. Germline CDR1 and CDR2: PRHDT and FYEKMQ (reference sequence).

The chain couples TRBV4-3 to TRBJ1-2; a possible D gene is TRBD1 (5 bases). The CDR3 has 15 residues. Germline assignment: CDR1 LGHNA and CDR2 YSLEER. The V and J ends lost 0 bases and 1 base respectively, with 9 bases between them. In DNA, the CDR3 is TGCGCCAGCAGCCAAGATTTCGACAGTAACTATGGCTACACCTTC. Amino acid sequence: CASSQDFDSNYGYTF.

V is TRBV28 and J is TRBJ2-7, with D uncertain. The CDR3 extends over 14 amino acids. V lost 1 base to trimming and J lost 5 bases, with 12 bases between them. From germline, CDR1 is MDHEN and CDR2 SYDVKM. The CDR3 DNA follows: TGTGCCAGCAGTTTATCAAGGCAGATCCACGAGCAGTACTTC. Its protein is CASSLSRQIHEQYF.

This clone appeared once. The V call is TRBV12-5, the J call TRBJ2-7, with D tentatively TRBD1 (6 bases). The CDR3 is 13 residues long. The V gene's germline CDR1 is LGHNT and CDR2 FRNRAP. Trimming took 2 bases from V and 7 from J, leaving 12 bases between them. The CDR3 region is CASGLLIGGEQYF. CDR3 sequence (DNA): TGTGCTAGTGGTTTGCTAATAGGGGGAGAGCAGTACTTC.

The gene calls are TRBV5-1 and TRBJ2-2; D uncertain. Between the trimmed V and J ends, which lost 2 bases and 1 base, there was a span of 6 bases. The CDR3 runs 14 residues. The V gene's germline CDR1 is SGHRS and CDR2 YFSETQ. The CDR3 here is CASSFEENTGELFF. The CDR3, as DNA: TGCGCCAGCAGCTTTGAGGAGAACACCGGGGAGCTGTTTTTT.

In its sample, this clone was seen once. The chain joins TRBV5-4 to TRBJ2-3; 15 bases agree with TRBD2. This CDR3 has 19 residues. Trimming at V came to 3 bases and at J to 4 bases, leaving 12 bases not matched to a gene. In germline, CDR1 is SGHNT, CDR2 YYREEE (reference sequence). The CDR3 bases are TGTGCCAGCAGCTCCCCACGGACTAGCGGGAGGGGGGACCCAGATACGCAGTATTTT. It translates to CASSSPRTSGRGDPDTQYF.

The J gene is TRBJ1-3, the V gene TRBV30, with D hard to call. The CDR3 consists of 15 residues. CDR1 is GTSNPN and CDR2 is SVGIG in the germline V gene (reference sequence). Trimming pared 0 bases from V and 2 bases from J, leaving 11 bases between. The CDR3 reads CAWSVREAAGNTIYF. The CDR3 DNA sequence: TGTGCCTGGAGTGTACGAGAGGCCGCTGGAAACACCATATATTTT.